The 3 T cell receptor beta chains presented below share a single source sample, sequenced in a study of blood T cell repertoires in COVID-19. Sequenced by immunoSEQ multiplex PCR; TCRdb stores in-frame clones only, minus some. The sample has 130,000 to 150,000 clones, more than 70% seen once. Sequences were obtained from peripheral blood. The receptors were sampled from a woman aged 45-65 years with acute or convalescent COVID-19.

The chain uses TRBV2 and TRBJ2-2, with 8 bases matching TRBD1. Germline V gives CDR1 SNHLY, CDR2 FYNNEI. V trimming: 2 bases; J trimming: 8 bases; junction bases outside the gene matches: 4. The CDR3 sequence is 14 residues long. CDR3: CASSESGGWGELFF. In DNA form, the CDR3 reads TGTGCCAGCAGTGAATCAGGGGGCTGGGGGGAGCTGTTTTTT.

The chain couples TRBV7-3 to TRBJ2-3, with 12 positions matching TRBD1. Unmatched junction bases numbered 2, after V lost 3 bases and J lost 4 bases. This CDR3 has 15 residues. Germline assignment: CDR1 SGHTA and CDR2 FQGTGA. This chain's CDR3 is CASSLGQGASDTQYF. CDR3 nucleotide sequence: TGTGCCAGCAGCTTGGGACAGGGGGCTTCAGATACGCAGTATTTT. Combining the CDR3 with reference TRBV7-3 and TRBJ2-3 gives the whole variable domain GAGVSQTPSNKVTEKGKYVELRCDPISGHTALYWYRQSLGQGPEFLIYFQGTGAADDSGLPNDRFFAVRPEGSVSTLKIQRTERGDSAVYLCASSLGQGASDTQYFGPGTRLTVL.

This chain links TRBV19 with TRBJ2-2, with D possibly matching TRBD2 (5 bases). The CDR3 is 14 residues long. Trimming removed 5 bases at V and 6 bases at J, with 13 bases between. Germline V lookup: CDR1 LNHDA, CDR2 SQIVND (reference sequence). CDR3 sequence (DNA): TGTGCCAGTAGTTCGAGGACTCTCCCCGGGGAGCTGTTTTTT. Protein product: CASSSRTLPGELFF.